Here is one TCR beta chain with its context. This entry belongs to a study of cytomegalovirus exposure and HLA in healthy donors. Amplification used 60 Vbeta primers and 13 Jbeta primers. Clones were sequenced by immunoSEQ multiplex PCR, and TCRdb holds only the in-frame ones, with some missing. Of 100,000 to 150,000 clones in the sample, roughly four fifths were seen once. J gave up 5 bases and V 3 bases, and 8 bases lay outside the gene matches. The germline V gene encodes CDR1 GTSNPN and CDR2 SVGIG (reference sequence). This CDR3 has 14 amino acids. This clonotype was sampled from a woman aged 45-65 years in good health and CMV-seronegative. Sequencing was done on a sample of PBMCs. This chain connects TRBV30 to TRBJ1-2, with 8 bases matching TRBD1. In DNA form, the CDR3 reads TGTGCCTGGAGAGTTCCGACAGGGGTATATGGCTACACCTTC. It yields the protein CAWRVPTGVYGYTF.